This T cell receptor (beta chain) was recorded in a study of blood T cells in healthy people across ages. Regarding the study as a whole: Per million T cells, the diversity of TCR beta decreased roughly linearly as age advanced.

Germline V gene data show CDR1 as DFQATT and CDR2 as SNEGSKA (reference sequence). Deletions cut 2 bases from V and 8 bases from J, with 16 bases between. The CDR3 sequence is 14 residues long. Combining a sample-barcoded 5' primer with a J-beta primer mix, a second PCR ran for roughly 6 to 12 cycles. TCRdb called the 5' RACE reads again in MiXCR, with one record for every CDR3 protein. Among about 730,000 distinct CDR3 sequences listed, roughly 43% were seen once. On this clonotype itself: Its antigen is still unknown.

The rearrangement joins TRBV20-1 to TRBJ2-1, with no clear D. The sample consisted of blood. This receptor was taken from a woman aged 55-70 years in good health. The CDR3 region is CSARRSGTRHEQFF. The CDR3 coding sequence is TGCAGTGCTAGACGCTCTGGTACCAGGCATGAGCAGTTCTTC.